Below are 26 T cell receptor beta chains sequenced from a single sample in a study of cytomegalovirus exposure and HLA in healthy donors. The PCR made use of 60 Vbeta and 13 Jbeta primers. The table came from immunoSEQ multiplex PCR; TCRdb's copy has only in-frame clones and leaves some out. The sample contains around 180,000 clones, approximately 80% of which appear only once. Sequenced input: PBMCs. These receptors were obtained from a man between 60 and 75 years old in good health and CMV-seronegative.

The V gene is TRBV12-5, the J gene TRBJ2-7, with D perhaps TRBD2 (5 bases). Per the germline V gene, CDR1 is LGHNT and CDR2 is FRNRAP. The CDR3 runs to 12 residues. V was clipped by 1 base and J by 7 bases, with 8 bases between them. The CDR3 here is CASGLAPGEQYF. Written as DNA, the CDR3 is TGTGCTAGTGGTTTGGCTCCGGGGGAGCAGTACTTC.

The rearrangement uses TRBV13 and TRBJ1-4; D not resolved. Germline lookup yields CDR1 PRHDT and CDR2 FYEKMQ (reference sequence). The CDR3 sequence is 12 residues long. Trimming took 2 bases from V and 8 from J, leaving 6 bases between them. The CDR3 is CASSLREEKLFF. CDR3 coding DNA: TGTGCCAGCAGCTTAAGAGAAGAAAAACTGTTTTTT.

V is TRBV6-5 and J is TRBJ1-1; no definite D call. CDR1 and CDR2 from the germline V gene are MNHEY and SVGAGI. The ends were cut back, 4 bases at V and 6 bases at J, with 12 bases in the middle. The CDR3 loop spans 13 amino acids. CDR3 sequence (DNA): TGTGCCAGCAGTTCCCTAATCCACTCTGAAGCTTTCTTT. Encoded protein: CASSSLIHSEAFF.

The chain uses TRBV29-1 and TRBJ2-1; D is unresolved. V dropped 6 bases and J dropped 7 bases, with 10 bases sitting between them. From germline, CDR1 is SQVTM and CDR2 ANQGSEA. There are 11 residues in the CDR3. The CDR3 protein is CSVRTRNEQFF. CDR3 coding DNA: TGCAGCGTCCGAACGAGAAATGAGCAGTTCTTC.

This clone came up a few times. The rearrangement joins TRBV9 to TRBJ1-6; D is undetermined. Germline CDR1 SGDLS, CDR2 YYNGEE. V was trimmed by 0 bases and J by 7 bases, leaving 8 bases between them. This CDR3 contains 14 residues. The CDR3 DNA follows: TGTGCCAGCAGCGTAGATGTAGCCAATTCACCCCTCCACTTT. Translation gives CASSVDVANSPLHF.

The rearrangement joins TRBV6-1 to TRBJ2-3, with 7 bases matching TRBD1. The V gene's germline CDR1 is MNHNS and CDR2 SASEGT. The CDR3 loop spans 15 amino acids. The V gene end was trimmed by 5 bases and the J gene end by 4 bases; junction bases not matched to a gene: 9. In DNA form, the CDR3 reads TGTGCCAGCAGTCCCGACAGGGTAGCTTCAGATACGCAGTATTTT. It specifies CASSPDRVASDTQYF.

The chain links TRBV5-5 to TRBJ2-2, with D possibly being TRBD2 (5 bases). The CDR3 loop spans 13 amino acids. Germline-derived CDR1 and CDR2 are SGHKS and YYEKEE (reference sequence). V was shortened by 4 bases and J by 4 bases, with 8 bases between the two germline ends. The CDR3 reads CASSPGGTGELFF. The CDR3 DNA is TGTGCCAGCAGCCCAGGAGGCACCGGGGAGCTGTTTTTT.

V gene TRBV6-1 combines with J gene TRBJ1-2, with 12 bases lining up with TRBD1. Germline V lookup: CDR1 MNHNS, CDR2 SASEGT. The junction had 6 bases not matched to a gene; V was cut back by 3 bases and J by 7 bases. The length of the CDR3 is 15 residues. CDR3 amino acids: CASSDPGQGAGGYTF. The CDR3 region has the DNA TGTGCCAGCAGTGATCCGGGACAGGGGGCCGGTGGCTACACCTTC.

Turning to this clone: One end of the junction fails to match germline, which may point to a read error. This sequence joins TRBV6-5 and TRBJ1-5, with D perhaps TRBD1 (6 bases). CDR1 is MNHEY, CDR2 SVGAGI, per germline. CDR3 length: 15 residues. The CDR3 region is CASTYSTGYNQPQHF. The CDR3 nucleotides are TGTGCCAGCACTTACTCGACAGGTTACAATCAGCCCCAGCATTTT.

The chain joins TRBV4-2 to TRBJ1-3; weak D call: TRBD1 (5 bases). CDR1 is LGHNA and CDR2 is YNFKEQ in the germline V gene. V dropped 2 bases and J dropped 3 bases, with 14 bases sitting between them. There are 16 residues in the CDR3. CDR3 amino acids: CASSQFRQRGGNTIYF. Written as DNA, the CDR3 is TGTGCCAGCAGCCAATTCAGACAGCGCGGTGGAAACACCATATATTTT.

CDR3 sequence (DNA): TGCAGCGTTGAAAGCTGGGGGGGAAATGAGCAGTTCTTC. It specifies CSVESWGGNEQFF. V is TRBV29-1 and J is TRBJ2-1, with 7 bases fitting TRBD2. The junction had 5 bases not matched to a gene; V was cut back by 2 bases and J by 7 bases. The CDR3 length is 13 residues. CDR1 is SQVTM and CDR2 is ANQGSEA in the germline V gene.

The chain has TRBV27 and TRBJ2-7, with D tentatively TRBD1 (6 bases). The V end lost 6 bases, the J end lost 4 bases, and 13 bases lay between the germline ends. CDR1 is MNHEY, CDR2 SMNVEV, per germline (reference sequence). The CDR3 loop spans 13 amino acids. The CDR3 is CASRVTGHYEQYF. CDR3 DNA: TGTGCCAGCAGGGTAACAGGGCATTACGAGCAGTACTTC.

V and J are TRBV12-5 and TRBJ2-3, with 13 bases lining up with TRBD2. Germline CDR1 and CDR2: LGHNT and FRNRAP. V lost 6 bases, J lost 7 bases, and 1 base stayed unmatched. There are 13 residues in the CDR3. The CDR3 here is CASGLAGGYTQYF. DNA for the CDR3: TGTGCTAGTGGACTAGCGGGGGGGTATACGCAGTATTTT. Full variable domain (remainder filled in from reference TRBV12-5 and TRBJ2-3): DARVTQTPRHKVTEMGQEVTMRCQPILGHNTVFWYRQTMMQGLELLAYFRNRAPLDDSGMPKDRFSAEMPDATLATLKIQPSEPRDSAVYFCASGLAGGYTQYFGPGTRLTVL.

This sequence joins TRBV5-1 and TRBJ2-3; possibly TRBD1 for D (5 bases). Germline values: CDR1 SGHRS, CDR2 YFSETQ. This CDR3 has 12 residues. Trimming removed 4 bases from V and 11 bases from J, with 14 bases in between. CDR3 loop: CASSRWGSLQYF. In DNA, the CDR3 is TGCGCCAGCAGCCGGTGGGGCAGCTTGCAGTATTTT.

The chain recombines TRBV9 with TRBJ1-5; D uncertain. This CDR3 is built from 15 residues. Germline V lookup: CDR1 SGDLS, CDR2 YYNGEE. Trimming pared 3 bases from V and 9 bases from J, leaving 19 bases between. The CDR3 here is CASSGGPPDGMPQHF. In DNA, the CDR3 is TGTGCCAGCAGCGGAGGCCCTCCGGACGGGATGCCCCAGCATTTT. Full variable domain (missing parts from reference TRBV9 and TRBJ1-5): DSGVTQTPKHLITATGQRVTLRCSPRSGDLSVYWYQQSLDQGLQFLIQYYNGEERAKGNILERFSAQQFPDLHSELNLSSLELGDSALYFCASSGGPPDGMPQHFGDGTRLSIL.

V is TRBV28 and J is TRBJ2-7, with no clear D. Germline V gene lookup returns CDR1 MDHEN and CDR2 SYDVKM. V was cut by 5 bases and J by 3 bases, with 14 bases left in between. The length of the CDR3 is 14 residues. CDR3 sequence (DNA): TGTGCCAGCAGTGTGGTACCAGATCTCTACGAGCAGTACTTC. This translates into CASSVVPDLYEQYF. The full variable domain, rest sourced from reference TRBV28 and TRBJ2-7, is DVKVTQSSRYLVKRTGEKVFLECVQDMDHENMFWYRQDPGLGLRLIYFSYDVKMKEKGDIPEGYSVSREKKERFSLILESASTNQTSMYLCASSVVPDLYEQYFGPGTRLTVT.

V gene TRBV18 combines with J gene TRBJ1-4; the D gene is possibly TRBD1 (6 bases). CDR3 length equals 16 residues. V was shortened by 4 bases and J by 3 bases, with 15 bases between the two germline ends. Germline-derived CDR1 and CDR2 are KGHSH and LQKENI. The CDR3 coding sequence is TGTGCCAGCTCACACCCCGGACAGAGGGCTAATGAAAAACTGTTTTTT. Its protein is CASSHPGQRANEKLFF.

This clone appeared a single time. V gene TRBV5-1 combines with J gene TRBJ1-1; D gene ambiguous. CDR1 is SGHRS, CDR2 YFSETQ, per germline. This CDR3 spans 14 amino acids. Deletions cut 3 bases from V and 2 bases from J, with 11 bases between. CDR3 DNA sequence: TGCGCCAGCAGCTCCCCGACAAGTAACACTGAAGCTTTCTTT. It translates to CASSSPTSNTEAFF.

The CDR3 loop is CASTPYTGELFF. In DNA, the CDR3 is TGTGCCAGCACTCCTTACACCGGGGAGCTGTTTTTT. This chain joins TRBV7-8 and TRBJ2-2, with unresolved D. The V end was cut by 7 bases, the J end by 3 bases, with 6 bases between. The length of the CDR3 is 12 residues. Germline V CDR1 and CDR2: SGHVS, FQNEAQ.

The V call is TRBV7-9, the J call TRBJ1-2; the D is unclear. Trimming stripped 5 bases from V and 5 bases from J, with 12 bases between. The CDR3 length is 13 residues. The germline CDR1 and CDR2 sequences are SEHNR and FQNEAQ (reference sequence). As DNA, the CDR3 is TGTGCCAGCAGCGAAAAAAGCGGGTATGGCTACACCTTC. Its translation: CASSEKSGYGYTF.

V is TRBV27 and J is TRBJ2-1, with D maybe TRBD2 (6 bases). Trimming took off 3 bases at V and 0 bases at J, with 9 bases between the two ends. The CDR3 is 15 residues long. From germline, CDR1 is MNHEY and CDR2 SMNVEV (reference sequence). CDR3 sequence (DNA): TGTGCCAGCAGTTTCATGGGGGGCTCCTACAATGAGCAGTTCTTC. This translates into CASSFMGGSYNEQFF.

V usage is TRBV19 and J usage is TRBJ2-6; maybe TRBD2 (7 bases). The CDR3 has 17 residues. Germline CDR1 and CDR2: LNHDA and SQIVND (reference sequence). Trimming cost V 5 bases and J 2 bases, with 16 bases left between them. The CDR3 DNA reads TGTGCCAGTAGTTCAGGCGGGGGCTCCCCTGGGGCCAACGTCCTGACTTTC. Residues: CASSSGGGSPGANVLTF.

The chain has TRBV18 and TRBJ1-2; perhaps TRBD1 as D (5 bases). Germline V gives CDR1 KGHSH, CDR2 LQKENI. Trimming cost V 5 bases and J 4 bases, with 14 bases left between them. The CDR3 is 14 residues long. The CDR3: CASSGSGYTYGYTF. The CDR3 DNA reads as TGTGCCAGCTCAGGGTCAGGGTACACCTATGGCTACACCTTC.

The chain combines TRBV4-3 with TRBJ2-1; TRBD2 aligns across 12 bases. J was trimmed by 6 bases and V by 4 bases; bases with no gene match: 4. Germline V gene sequence: CDR1 LGHNA, CDR2 YSLEER. This CDR3 region has 15 residues. CDR3 sequence reads: CASSPGLAGVNEQFF. In DNA, the CDR3 is TGCGCCAGCAGCCCGGGACTAGCGGGTGTCAATGAGCAGTTCTTC.

The V and J genes are TRBV5-6 and TRBJ1-1; TRBD1 is a possible D gene (5 bases). CDR1 is SGHDT and CDR2 is YYEEEE in the germline V gene. This CDR3 spans 14 amino acids. Trimming removed 4 bases from V and 4 bases from J, with 14 bases in between. CDR3 amino acids: CASSPRGGSTEAFF. The CDR3 nucleotides are TGTGCCAGCAGCCCCCGGGGGGGGAGCACTGAAGCTTTCTTT.

The CDR3 loop reads CASSRNTGTGTYGYTF. DNA for the CDR3: TGCGCCAGCAGCCGCAATACCGGGACAGGGACCTATGGCTACACCTTC. The gene calls are TRBV4-1 and TRBJ1-2, with 9 bases lining up with TRBD1. The CDR3 length is 16 residues. V shed 4 bases and J 4 bases; nucleotides not matched to a gene: 10. Germline-derived CDR1 and CDR2 are MGHRA and YSYEKL.